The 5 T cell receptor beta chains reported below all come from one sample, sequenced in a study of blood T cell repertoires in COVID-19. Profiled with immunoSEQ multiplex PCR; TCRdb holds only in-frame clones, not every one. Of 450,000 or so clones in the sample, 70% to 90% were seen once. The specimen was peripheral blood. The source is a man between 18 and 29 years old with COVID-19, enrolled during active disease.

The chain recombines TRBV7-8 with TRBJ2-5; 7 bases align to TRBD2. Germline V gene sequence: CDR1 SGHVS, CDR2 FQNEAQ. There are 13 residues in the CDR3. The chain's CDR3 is CTVAGASGETQYF. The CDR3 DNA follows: TGTACTGTGGCGGGAGCGTCCGGGGAGACCCAGTACTTC.

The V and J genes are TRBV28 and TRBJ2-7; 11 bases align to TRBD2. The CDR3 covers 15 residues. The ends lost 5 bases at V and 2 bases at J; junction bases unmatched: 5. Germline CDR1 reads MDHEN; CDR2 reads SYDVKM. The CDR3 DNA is TGTGCCAGCAGTACATTAGCGGGAGGGCCCTACGAGCAGTACTTC. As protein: CASSTLAGGPYEQYF.

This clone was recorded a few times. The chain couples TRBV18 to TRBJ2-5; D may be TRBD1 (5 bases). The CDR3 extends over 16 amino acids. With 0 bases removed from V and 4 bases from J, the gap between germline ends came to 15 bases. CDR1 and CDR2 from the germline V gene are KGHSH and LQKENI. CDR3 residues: CASSPPGTGLRETQYF. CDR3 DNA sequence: TGTGCCAGCTCACCACCTGGAACAGGTCTCCGAGAGACCCAGTACTTC.

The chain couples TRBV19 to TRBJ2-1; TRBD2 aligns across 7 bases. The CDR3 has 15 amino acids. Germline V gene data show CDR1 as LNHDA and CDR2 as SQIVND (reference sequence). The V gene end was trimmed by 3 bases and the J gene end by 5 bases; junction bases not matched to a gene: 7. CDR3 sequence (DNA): TGTGCCAGTAGTATCCCTGGGGGGGGGAACAATGAGCAGTTCTTC. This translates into CASSIPGGGNNEQFF. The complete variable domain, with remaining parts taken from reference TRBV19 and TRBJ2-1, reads DGGITQSPKYLFRKEGQNVTLSCEQNLNHDAMYWYRQDPGQGLRLIYYSQIVNDFQKGDIAEGYSVSREKKESFPLTVTSAQKNPTAFYLCASSIPGGGNNEQFFGPGTRLTVL.

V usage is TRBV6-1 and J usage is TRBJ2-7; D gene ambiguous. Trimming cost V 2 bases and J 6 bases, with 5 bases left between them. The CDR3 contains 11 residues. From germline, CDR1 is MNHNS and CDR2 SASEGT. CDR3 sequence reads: CASSEYGEQYF. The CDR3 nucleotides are TGTGCCAGCAGTGAATACGGCGAGCAGTACTTC.